This TCR beta chain appears in the sequencing data of a study of blood T cell repertoires in COVID-19. Sequenced by immunoSEQ multiplex PCR; TCRdb stores in-frame clones only, minus some. The sample has around 150,000 clones; roughly 86% are singletons. The sample holds a few counts of this clone. There are 15 residues in the CDR3. CDR1 is MNHEY and CDR2 is SMNVEV in the germline V gene (reference sequence). With V trimmed by 2 bases and J by 3 bases, 5 bases remained unmatched. The chain joins TRBV27 to TRBJ1-1, with 8 bases that match TRBD1. This receptor was identified in a woman aged 45 to 65 with acute COVID-19. Sequencing was performed on PBMCs or T cells enriched from blood (not recorded which). CDR3 sequence reads: CASSLNGQGDTEAFF. The CDR3 coding sequence is TGTGCCAGCAGTTTAAATGGACAGGGTGACACTGAAGCTTTCTTT.